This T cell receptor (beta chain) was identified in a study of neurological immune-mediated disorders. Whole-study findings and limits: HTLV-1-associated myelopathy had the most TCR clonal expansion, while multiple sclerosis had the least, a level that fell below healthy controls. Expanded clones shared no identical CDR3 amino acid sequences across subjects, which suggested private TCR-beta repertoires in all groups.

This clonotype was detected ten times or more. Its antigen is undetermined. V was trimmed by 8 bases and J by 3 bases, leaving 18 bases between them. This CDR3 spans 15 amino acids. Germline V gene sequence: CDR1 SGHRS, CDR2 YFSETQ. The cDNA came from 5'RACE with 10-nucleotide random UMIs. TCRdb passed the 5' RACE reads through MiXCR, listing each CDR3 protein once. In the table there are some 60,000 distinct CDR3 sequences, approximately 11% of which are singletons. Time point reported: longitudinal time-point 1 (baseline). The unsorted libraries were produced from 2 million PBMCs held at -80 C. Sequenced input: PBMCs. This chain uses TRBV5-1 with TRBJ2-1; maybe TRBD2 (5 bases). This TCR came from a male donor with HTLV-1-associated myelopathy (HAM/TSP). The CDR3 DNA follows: TGCGCCAGTCATCGCCTGCCAGCGGACTACAATGAGCAGTTCTTC. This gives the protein CASHRLPADYNEQFF. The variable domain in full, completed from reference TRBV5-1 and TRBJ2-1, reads KAGVTQTPRYLIKTRGQQVTLSCSPISGHRSVSWYQQTPGQGLQFLFEYFSETQRNKGNFPGRFSGRQFSNSRSEMNVSTLELGDSALYLCASHRLPADYNEQFFGPGTRLTVL.